This T cell receptor (beta chain) derives from a study of OX40 agonist ivuxolimab in advanced cancers. On the study more broadly: Patients with prior anti-PD-1, anti-PD-L1 or anti-CTLA-4 therapy were eligible; less than 50% had some.

The CDR3 contains 16 residues. V was trimmed by 5 bases and J by 6 bases, leaving 19 bases between them. CDR1 is SGHTA, CDR2 FQGNSA, per germline. Here immunoSEQ multiplex PCR was the method, and the copy in TCRdb shows in-frame clones only, minus some. The sample consists of approximately 80,000 clones, roughly 88% of them appearing once. The V call is TRBV7-2, the J call TRBJ1-4; TRBD1 might be the D (6 bases). This clonotype originated in an adult with an advanced solid tumor such as melanoma, head and neck, liver or kidney cancer. Sequenced here: CD4+ or CD8+ T cells sorted from blood, sampled in a trial of the OX40 agonist ivuxolimab. Written as DNA, the CDR3 is TGTGCCAGCAGCGTTACATCAGGGGTACAGTATGAAAAACTGTTTTTT. This encodes CASSVTSGVQYEKLFF.